These 23 T cell receptor beta chains were sequenced from one sample in a study of T-cell reconstitution after alpha-beta-depleted transplantation in children. Unique molecular identifiers were incorporated during preparation of the TCRbeta library. A single record per CDR3 protein comes from TCRdb applying MiXCR to the PCR reads. The table includes 150,000 to 250,000 distinct CDR3 sequences, 5% to 6.5% detected once. The sample here was PBMCs, taken before TCRalphabeta/CD19-depleted stem cell transplant. The receptors derive from a girl under three years old with combined immunodeficiency, due to receive a stem cell transplant.

This clonotype showed up many times. The chain joins TRBV29-1 to TRBJ1-1; D is unclear. The germline V gene encodes CDR1 SQVTM and CDR2 ANQGSEA. Trimming cost V 8 bases and J 0 bases, with 13 bases left between them. The CDR3 contains 13 residues. The CDR3 region has the DNA TGCAGCTTTACTTCATTTATGAACACTGAAGCTTTCTTT. Protein sequence: CSFTSFMNTEAFF.

On this clonotype itself: This clone may be a read error of a much larger clone one base away. V usage is TRBV29-1 and J usage is TRBJ2-3; D unclear. There are 16 residues in the CDR3. Germline V gene lookup returns CDR1 SQVTM and CDR2 ANQGSEA. The CDR3 nucleotides are TGCGGCGTTGATACGTTCAGGCTGACTAGCACAGATACGCAGTATTTT. It is translated as CGVDTFRLTSTDTQYF.

The chain couples TRBV14 to TRBJ2-2; possible D gene TRBD1, 6 bases. Germline V gene data show CDR1 as SGHDN and CDR2 as FVKESK. V lost 4 bases and J 9 bases, leaving 9 bases between the germline ends. CDR3 length equals 12 residues. Here the CDR3 DNA reads TGTGCCAGCAGCCCCAGGGGTCGGGAGCTGTTTTTT. Amino acid sequence: CASSPRGRELFF.

This clonotype was counted ten times or more. The chain joins TRBV7-2 to TRBJ2-3, with TRBD1 matching 9 bases. V lost 5 bases to trimming and J lost 5 bases; unmatched junction nucleotides: 5. The germline CDR1 and CDR2 sequences are SGHTA and FQGNSA. The CDR3 covers 14 residues. The CDR3 nucleotides are TGTGCCAGCAGCGAGACAGGGGGAGAAGATACGCAGTATTTT. This encodes CASSETGGEDTQYF.

This clonotype appeared many times. The chain has TRBV12-3 or TRBV12-4 and TRBJ2-2, with 9 bases fitting TRBD2. This CDR3 contains 17 residues. The V segment lost 3 bases and the J segment 0 bases; nucleotides outside the gene matches: 5. In DNA form, the CDR3 reads TGTGCCAGCAGTTTTGAGCGGGGGGCTACGAACACCGGGGAGCTGTTTTTT. Translated: CASSFERGATNTGELFF.

This clonotype was recorded at least ten times. The CDR3 bases are TGCGCCAGCAGCTTGGATGTGGAAGCTGAAGCTTTCTTT. Translating gives CASSLDVEAEAFF. V usage is TRBV5-1 and J usage is TRBJ1-1; D remains ambiguous. The CDR3 is 13 residues long. The V gene's germline CDR1 is SGHRS and CDR2 YFSETQ. V dropped 0 bases and J dropped 6 bases, with 9 bases sitting between them.

This clonotype has a handful of counts. The chain couples TRBV6-2 or TRBV6-3 to TRBJ2-3, with D unclear. Trimming cost V 2 bases and J 6 bases, with 9 bases left between them. The length of the CDR3 is 13 residues. Germline V gene sequence: CDR1 MNHEY, CDR2 SVGEGT. This CDR3 reads CASSYLGPDTQYF. The CDR3 nucleotides are TGTGCCAGCAGTTACCTCGGTCCGGATACGCAGTATTTT.

This clonotype came up many times. The chain couples TRBV2 to TRBJ2-3; D is uncertain. The CDR3 runs to 11 residues. V was clipped by 3 bases and J by 7 bases, with 5 bases between them. The germline V gene encodes CDR1 SNHLY and CDR2 FYNNEI. CDR3 in DNA: TGTGCCAGCAGTGACCAGAATACGCAGTATTTT. Encoded protein: CASSDQNTQYF.

This clonotype came up many times. The rearrangement joins TRBV20-1 to TRBJ2-1; D is ambiguous. Germline V lookup: CDR1 DFQATT, CDR2 SNEGSKA (reference sequence). Deletions cut 0 bases from V and 9 bases from J, with 6 bases between. This CDR3 comprises 11 residues. CDR3 in amino acids: CSARDRPEQFF. The CDR3 DNA follows: TGCAGTGCTAGAGATCGGCCTGAGCAGTTCTTC.

This clonotype was seen at least ten times. The J gene is TRBJ2-1, the V gene TRBV6-2 or TRBV6-3; TRBD2 matches 9 bases. The V gene's germline CDR1 is MNHEY and CDR2 SVGEGT. The trim removed 2 bases at V and 12 bases at J, leaving 11 bases unmatched. The CDR3 length is 15 residues. DNA of the CDR3: TGTGCCAGCAGTTACGAGGGAGAGCGGGGGGATCCGCAGTTCTTC. As protein: CASSYEGERGDPQFF.

There are many counts of this clonotype. This sequence joins TRBV5-6 and TRBJ2-7, with 15 bases matching TRBD2. Germline trimming cut 3 bases from V and 4 bases from J; bases unmatched to any gene: 2. The CDR3 loop spans 15 amino acids. The germline CDR1 and CDR2 sequences are SGHDT and YYEEEE. This CDR3 is CASSWGTSGGYEQYF. CDR3 DNA: TGTGCCAGCAGCTGGGGGACTAGCGGGGGGTACGAGCAGTACTTC.

This clonotype has at least ten counts. This chain uses TRBV28 with TRBJ1-4, with 7 bases matching TRBD1. The junction had 15 bases not matched to a gene; V was cut back by 7 bases and J by 7 bases. The CDR3 has 16 residues. Per germline, CDR1 MDHEN and CDR2 SYDVKM. CDR3 DNA: TGTGCCAGCAACCCTTACACAGGGGAAATGAGTGAAAAACTGTTTTTT. It specifies CASNPYTGEMSEKLFF.

This clonotype occurred many times. The chain recombines TRBV12-3 or TRBV12-4 with TRBJ2-3; tentative D call: TRBD2 (6 bases). V was shortened by 5 bases and J by 1 base, with 10 bases between the two germline ends. The CDR3 spans 14 residues. CDR3 sequence: CASSTTGGTDTQYF. The CDR3 DNA sequence: TGTGCCAGCAGTACGACGGGGGGCACAGATACGCAGTATTTT.

Many counts were recorded for this clonotype. V and J are TRBV24-1 and TRBJ2-3; D is unresolved. Germline CDR1 and CDR2: KGHDR and SFDVKD. V shed 2 bases and J shed 0 bases, with 17 bases lying between them. The CDR3 length is 18 residues. In DNA, the CDR3 is TGTGCCACCAGTGATTCCTACCGATCGGGCCGAAGCACAGATACGCAGTATTTT. Encoded protein: CATSDSYRSGRSTDTQYF.

This clonotype was recorded many times. The genes are TRBV20-1 and TRBJ2-6; 9 bases map to TRBD2. Per germline, CDR1 DFQATT and CDR2 SNEGSKA (reference sequence). Germline trimming cut 0 bases from V and 4 bases from J; bases unmatched to any gene: 10. This CDR3 is built from 18 residues. CDR3 nucleotides: TGCAGTGCTAGAGATCCTAGCGGGACCTCAGTAGGGGCCAACGTCCTGACTTTC. Protein sequence: CSARDPSGTSVGANVLTF.

Ten or more counts support this clonotype. The chain employs TRBV24-1 and TRBJ1-5; no clear D gene. The CDR3 spans 12 residues. V dropped 4 bases and J dropped 8 bases, with 8 bases sitting between them. Per germline, CDR1 KGHDR and CDR2 SFDVKD. The CDR3 nucleotides are TGTGCCACCAGTGAGGGGTCGGAGCCCCAGCATTTT. Its protein is CATSEGSEPQHF.

This clonotype showed up just a few times. The rearrangement uses TRBV27 and TRBJ2-7; TRBD1 aligns across 8 bases. The V and J ends lost 4 bases and 2 bases, in that order; junction bases with no gene match: 4. The CDR3 runs 14 residues. CDR1 is MNHEY and CDR2 is SMNVEV in the germline V gene (reference sequence). CDR3 loop: CASSSRGRAYEQYF. The CDR3 nucleotides read TGTGCCAGCAGTTCCAGGGGGCGAGCCTACGAGCAGTACTTC.

This clonotype was recorded many times. V gene TRBV20-1 combines with J gene TRBJ1-1; TRBD1 matches at 8 bases. Germline CDR1 is DFQATT and CDR2 is SNEGSKA (reference sequence). The CDR3 consists of 15 residues. The trim removed 6 bases at V and 4 bases at J, leaving 13 bases unmatched. CDR3 region: CSARTGRLLVTEAFF. In DNA form, the CDR3 reads TGCAGTGCCAGGACAGGGAGACTTTTGGTCACTGAAGCTTTCTTT.

This clonotype was seen many times. The chain recombines TRBV29-1 with TRBJ2-2; no definite D call. Germline assignment: CDR1 SQVTM and CDR2 ANQGSEA. The V end lost 7 bases, the J end lost 7 bases, and 10 bases lay between the germline ends. CDR3 size: 11 residues. The CDR3 sequence: CSGRRGGELFF. The CDR3 region has the DNA TGCAGCGGAAGAAGAGGCGGGGAGCTGTTTTTT.

This clonotype was detected many times. The chain links TRBV7-9 to TRBJ1-1; D uncertain. V gave up 6 bases and J gave up 7 bases, with 18 bases separating them. This CDR3 is 14 amino acids long. Per the germline V gene, CDR1 is SEHNR and CDR2 is FQNEAQ (reference sequence). CDR3 DNA sequence: TGTGCCAGCAGGAAATTGCGGCAGGACTTTGAAGCTTTCTTT. Protein: CASRKLRQDFEAFF.

In its sample, this clonotype was seen many times. The gene calls are TRBV20-1 and TRBJ2-1; D is unresolved. Trimming removed 3 bases at V and 8 bases at J, with 20 bases between. Germline lookup yields CDR1 DFQATT and CDR2 SNEGSKA (reference sequence). The CDR3 is made up of 15 amino acids. For the CDR3, the DNA is TGCAGTGCTAGTATCCCCTTATCCGGGCGCGATGAGCAGTTCTTC. Its translation: CSASIPLSGRDEQFF.

This clonotype was detected ten times or more. The chain is built from TRBV7-4 and TRBJ2-1; weak D call: TRBD2 (6 bases). The CDR3 totals 22 residues. V was shortened by 3 bases and J by 0 bases, with 30 bases between the two germline ends. Germline V CDR1 and CDR2: SGHVT, SQSDAQ. Here the CDR3 reads CASSLRLVIAEALPSSYNEQFF. In nucleotides, the CDR3 is TGTGCCAGCAGCTTGCGCCTTGTTATAGCGGAGGCCCTCCCAAGCTCCTACAATGAGCAGTTCTTC.

This clonotype has at least ten counts. In nucleotides, the CDR3 is TGTGCCAGCAGTTACCCTAGCAATGAGCAGTTCTTC. Its translation: CASSYPSNEQFF. The chain joins TRBV6-2 or TRBV6-3 to TRBJ2-1; D not resolved. V lost 2 bases to trimming and J lost 6 bases, with 5 bases between them. This CDR3 is 12 amino acids long. CDR1 is MNHEY and CDR2 is SVGEGT in the germline V gene.